A single sample is the source of the 19 T cell receptor beta chains below, sequenced in a study of shared clonotypes between healthy human individuals. Profiled with immunoSEQ multiplex PCR; TCRdb holds only in-frame clones, not every one. Among some 1,400,000 clones listed, around 97% were seen once. The source material was naive CD4+ T cells sorted from blood. Subset meaning: CD45RA+ positively selected. These receptors were obtained from a man aged 25 to 40 in good health.

The chain joins TRBV11-2 to TRBJ2-3; D is unclear. The CDR3 is made up of 12 amino acids. V was clipped by 4 bases and J by 8 bases, with 10 bases between them. Germline V gene data show CDR1 as SGHAT and CDR2 as FQNNGV. The CDR3 spells CASSSEHLTQYF. CDR3 DNA: TGTGCCAGCAGCTCAGAACACCTTACGCAGTATTTT.

The rearrangement links TRBV25-1 to TRBJ2-4, with D tentatively TRBD1 or TRBD2 (6 bases each). Trimming stripped 0 bases from V and 6 bases from J, with 12 bases between. Germline loops: CDR1 MGHDK, CDR2 SYGVNS. CDR3 length equals 15 residues. The CDR3 loop is CASSEYSRGGNIQYF. In DNA, the CDR3 is TGTGCCAGCAGTGAATACTCCAGGGGAGGAAACATTCAGTACTTC. Variable domain in full (rest from reference TRBV25-1 and TRBJ2-4): EADIYQTPRYLVIGTGKKITLECSQTMGHDKMYWYQQDPGMELHLIHYSYGVNSTEKGDLSSESTVSRIRTEHFPLTLESARPSHTSQYLCASSEYSRGGNIQYFGAGTRLSVL.

A single count supports this clone. The gene calls are TRBV19 and TRBJ2-2, with TRBD2 matching over 7 bases. Looked up from germline, CDR1 is LNHDA and CDR2 is SQIVND (reference sequence). The CDR3 runs to 16 residues. Trimming took 6 bases from V and 0 from J; bases not matched to a gene: 7. DNA for the CDR3: TGTGCCAGTAGCAACCGGGAGGCTGCGAACACCGGGGAGCTGTTTTTT. This gives the protein CASSNREAANTGELFF.

This clone was seen only once. The chain is built from TRBV2 and TRBJ2-3; 9 nucleotides match TRBD2. Trimming at V came to 3 bases and at J to 2 bases, leaving 3 bases not matched to a gene. The CDR3 consists of 15 residues. Germline CDR1 reads SNHLY; CDR2 reads FYNNEI. CDR3 residues: CASSEPSGNTDTQYF. DNA of the CDR3: TGTGCCAGCAGTGAGCCTAGCGGGAACACAGATACGCAGTATTTT. Filled out from reference TRBV2 and TRBJ2-3, the complete variable domain reads EPEVTQTPSHQVTQMGQEVILRCVPISNHLYFYWYRQILGQKVEFLVSFYNNEISEKSEIFDDQFSVERPDGSNFTLKIRSTKLEDSAMYFCASSEPSGNTDTQYFGPGTRLTVL.

The V gene is TRBV2, the J gene TRBJ2-2; tentatively, D is TRBD1 or TRBD2 (5 bases each). The CDR3 has 13 amino acids. V was pared by 1 base and J by 6 bases, with 6 bases between. Per the germline V gene, CDR1 is SNHLY and CDR2 is FYNNEI. The CDR3 loop reads CASSEVGAGELFF. The CDR3 DNA is TGTGCCAGCAGTGAAGTGGGGGCCGGGGAGCTGTTTTTT.

The chain links TRBV6-1 to TRBJ2-7, with D maybe TRBD2 (5 bases). CDR1 MNHNS and CDR2 SASEGT come from the germline V gene. CDR3 length equals 15 residues. V lost 4 bases, J lost 3 bases, and 16 bases lay in between. In DNA form, the CDR3 reads TGTGCCAGCAGTGTCGAAAGAGGGTCTTACTACGAGCAGTACTTC. As protein: CASSVERGSYYEQYF.

The V and J genes are TRBV6-1 and TRBJ2-3; 13 bases are shared with TRBD2. The CDR3 spans 18 residues. The germline V gene has CDR1 MNHNS and CDR2 SASEGT. Germline trimming cut 4 bases from V and 1 base from J; bases unmatched to any gene: 8. CDR3 sequence: CASSGTSGSGRGTDTQYF. CDR3 DNA sequence: TGTGCCAGCAGTGGGACTAGCGGGAGCGGACGAGGCACAGATACGCAGTATTTT.

The chain uses TRBV2 and TRBJ2-5, with TRBD2 matching 15 bases. This CDR3 has 15 amino acids. Germline-derived CDR1 and CDR2 are SNHLY and FYNNEI. Trimming took 7 bases from V and 5 from J; bases not matched to a gene: 5. CDR3 DNA: TGTGCCAGCACCCGAGGACTAGCGGGAGGGGAGACCCAGTACTTC. Encoded protein: CASTRGLAGGETQYF.

This clone came up once. J is TRBJ1-1 and V is TRBV28, with 8 positions matching TRBD1. CDR1 MDHEN and CDR2 SYDVKM come from the germline V gene. The CDR3 is made up of 13 amino acids. The V segment lost 6 bases and the J segment 6 bases; nucleotides outside the gene matches: 6. CDR3 loop: CASRIDRGAEAFF. In nucleotides, the CDR3 is TGTGCCAGCAGAATCGACAGGGGCGCTGAAGCTTTCTTT.

This chain uses TRBV6-5 with TRBJ1-5; a possible D gene is TRBD1 (6 bases). Germline lookup yields CDR1 MNHEY and CDR2 SVGAGI. V was cut by 6 bases and J by 3 bases, with 9 bases left in between. The CDR3 spans 13 residues. The CDR3 loop reads CASRSGVNQPQHF. The DNA of the CDR3 is TGTGCCAGCAGATCAGGGGTCAATCAGCCCCAGCATTTT.

V usage is TRBV28 and J usage is TRBJ2-1; 9 positions match TRBD2. The CDR3 runs to 15 residues. Per germline, CDR1 MDHEN and CDR2 SYDVKM. Unmatched junction bases numbered 15, after V lost 8 bases and J lost 10 bases. The CDR3 loop is CASLYKGLAAGEQFF. CDR3 bases: TGTGCCAGCTTATACAAGGGACTAGCCGCGGGGGAGCAGTTCTTC.

With regard to this clone: Relative to the germline gene, one junction end is altered; a read error may explain this. This chain uses TRBV5-1 with TRBJ2-7, with 14 bases aligning to TRBD2. From germline, CDR1 is SGHRS and CDR2 YFSETQ. The CDR3 contains 17 residues. CDR3 amino acids: CASSWGLAGVLSYEQYF. In DNA form, the CDR3 reads TGCGCCAGCAGTTGGGGACTAGCGGGAGTACTCTCCTACGAGCAATACTTC.

This rearrangement joins TRBV2 to TRBJ2-7; the D gene is possibly TRBD2 (6 bases). The germline CDR1 and CDR2 sequences are SNHLY and FYNNEI. The CDR3 consists of 12 residues. Trimming cost V 2 bases and J 6 bases, with 8 bases left between them. The CDR3: CASSEPGGEQYF. The CDR3 DNA sequence: TGTGCCAGCAGTGAACCCGGGGGCGAGCAGTACTTC.

This chain's CDR3 is CASSGGFSNTEAFF. CDR3 sequence (DNA): TGTGCCAGCAGCGGAGGTTTTTCGAACACTGAAGCTTTCTTT. V and J are TRBV5-4 and TRBJ1-1, with no clear D. The V end lost 4 bases, the J end lost 1 base, and 11 bases lay between the germline ends. The CDR3 runs to 14 residues. Germline V CDR1 and CDR2: SGHNT, YYREEE (reference sequence).

V and J are TRBV4-1 and TRBJ2-3; 11 nucleotides match TRBD2. CDR1 and CDR2 (germline): MGHRA, YSYEKL. V lost 11 bases, J lost 1 base, and 11 bases stayed unmatched. This CDR3 region has 16 residues. The CDR3 loop reads CARTSGRMGCTDTQYF. DNA of the CDR3: TGCGCCCGAACTAGCGGGAGAATGGGATGCACAGATACGCAGTATTTT.

Turning to this clone: Different DNA sequences within this sample yield the same CDR3. This chain joins TRBV5-1 and TRBJ2-1; 7 nucleotides align to TRBD1. The CDR3 sequence is 15 residues long. V was pared by 0 bases and J by 3 bases, with 3 bases of the junction left unmatched. Germline V CDR1 and CDR2: SGHRS, YFSETQ. In DNA form, the CDR3 reads TGCGCCAGCAGCTTGGACAGGGGAGACTACAATGAGCAGTTCTTC. Translation: CASSLDRGDYNEQFF.

This clone has a single count. This chain joins TRBV23-1 and TRBJ2-7; 10 positions agree with TRBD2. TRBV23-1 is given ORF status, its function remaining uncertain. V gave up 1 base and J gave up 4 bases; unmatched junction bases: 22. The CDR3 extends over 21 amino acids. The CDR3 DNA sequence: TGCGCCAGCAGTCAATTTTACGGGCAGGACATATGGACTAGCGGAATGTACGAGCAGTACTTC. This sequence encodes CASSQFYGQDIWTSGMYEQYF.

The V gene is TRBV25-1, the J gene TRBJ1-1, with 7 bases identical to TRBD1. The CDR3 is 16 amino acids. Germline V gene data show CDR1 as MGHDK and CDR2 as SYGVNS. V trimming: 6 bases; J trimming: 5 bases; junction bases outside the gene matches: 15. DNA for the CDR3: TGTGCCAGCAGGACAGAGGGGGCCCTCCGAGGGACTGAAGCTTTCTTT. It is translated as CASRTEGALRGTEAFF.

The chain carries TRBV7-9 and TRBJ1-1; D uncertain. The CDR3 spans 14 residues. The V and J ends lost 3 bases and 4 bases respectively, with 12 bases between them. Germline V gene data show CDR1 as SEHNR and CDR2 as FQNEAQ (reference sequence). Here the CDR3 reads CASSFIKPATEAFF. In DNA, the CDR3 is TGTGCCAGCAGCTTTATCAAACCGGCCACTGAAGCTTTCTTT.